A single sample gave rise to the 16 T cell receptor beta chains below, sequenced in a study of CD8+ T cells in alopecia areata. RNA extraction was followed by reverse transcription into cDNA, which acted as the sequencing template. The method was immunoSEQ multiplex PCR; TCRdb's version includes in-frame clones alone and lacks a portion of them. In the table there are about 140,000 clones, roughly half of which are singletons. This material consisted of CD4+ T cells sorted from blood, taken at week 0. The receptors shown here come from a human donor with alopecia areata.

The rearrangement uses TRBV4-2 and TRBJ2-2; D not resolved. Germline values: CDR1 LGHNA, CDR2 YNFKEQ. CDR3 size: 16 residues. The V end lost 1 base, the J end lost 3 bases, and 12 bases lay between the germline ends. The CDR3 DNA reads as TGTGCCAGCAGCCAAGTGGCCACCCGGGACACCGGGGAGCTGTTTTTT. Its translation is CASSQVATRDTGELFF.

The V call is TRBV28, the J call TRBJ2-7, with a tentative D call TRBD2 (5 bases). The V and J ends lost 6 bases and 4 bases respectively, with 19 bases between them. The CDR3 loop spans 15 amino acids. Germline V gene lookup returns CDR1 MDHEN and CDR2 SYDVKM. DNA for the CDR3: TGTGCCAGCAGGCCAGAGGGAAGTTTCTCTTACGAGCAGTACTTC. Its translation: CASRPEGSFSYEQYF.

The V and J genes are TRBV6-5 and TRBJ2-2, with 9 bases fitting TRBD1. J lost 4 bases, V lost 5 bases, and 5 bases had no gene match. The CDR3 sequence is 15 residues long. Germline values: CDR1 MNHEY, CDR2 SVGAGI. CDR3 sequence: CASSGQGKSTGELFF. As DNA, the CDR3 is TGTGCCAGCAGTGGACAGGGGAAAAGCACCGGGGAGCTGTTTTTT.

CDR3 DNA sequence: TGCGCCAGCAGCTTGGTCGCAGGGGGAAGGACAGATACGCAGTATTTT. Translating it yields CASSLVAGGRTDTQYF. This chain links TRBV5-1 with TRBJ2-3, with 7 bases matching TRBD1. CDR3 length equals 16 residues. Germline V CDR1 and CDR2: SGHRS, YFSETQ. Unmatched junction bases numbered 7, after V lost 0 bases and J lost 3 bases.

The CDR3, as DNA: TGCGCCAGCAATGGGCACGAGACTAGTGGTACCGGGGAGCTGTTTTTT. It translates to CASNGHETSGTGELFF. The chain recombines TRBV5-1 with TRBJ2-2, with D possibly being TRBD2 (6 bases). Germline assignment: CDR1 SGHRS and CDR2 YFSETQ. The V end lost 6 bases, the J end lost 5 bases, and 20 bases lay between the germline ends. The CDR3 length is 16 residues.

The CDR3 region has the DNA TGTGCCAGCAGTCCGAGCGGGAGTGGTTACAATGAGCAGTTCTTC. It codes for CASSPSGSGYNEQFF. This chain links TRBV28 with TRBJ2-1; 8 nucleotides match TRBD2. From germline, CDR1 is MDHEN and CDR2 SYDVKM. V lost 5 bases to trimming and J lost 4 bases; unmatched junction nucleotides: 7. This CDR3 comprises 15 residues.

J is TRBJ1-2 and V is TRBV28, with D uncertain. V was shortened by 10 bases and J by 2 bases, with 11 bases between the two germline ends. This CDR3 spans 12 amino acids. Per germline, CDR1 MDHEN and CDR2 SYDVKM. This CDR3 reads CAITETNYGYTF. The CDR3 DNA reads TGTGCCATCACCGAGACAAACTATGGCTACACCTTC.

This clone appeared a few times. Other DNA sequences in the same sample also yield this CDR3. The chain links TRBV7-2 to TRBJ2-7; TRBD1 might be the D (5 bases). The CDR3 length is 12 residues. CDR1 and CDR2 from the germline V gene are SGHTA and FQGNSA. Trimming left V 4 bases short and J 3 bases short, with 7 bases between. The CDR3 nucleotides are TGTGCCAGCAGCTCTACAGGCTACGAGCAGTACTTC. Encoded protein: CASSSTGYEQYF.

This clone has only one observation. This chain joins TRBV30 and TRBJ2-3, with TRBD2 matching over 11 bases. CDR3 length equals 15 residues. Germline-derived CDR1 and CDR2 are GTSNPN and SVGIG (reference sequence). With 4 bases clipped from V and 5 bases from J, the junction kept 8 bases outside the gene matches. The CDR3 nucleotides read TGTGCCTGGACGGGACTAGCGGCAAAAATAGATACGCAGTATTTT. It codes for CAWTGLAAKIDTQYF.

This CDR3 reads CASSMGVAKNIQYF. In DNA, the CDR3 is TGTGCCAGTAGTATGGGAGTAGCCAAAAACATTCAGTACTTC. The chain has TRBV19 and TRBJ2-4; perhaps TRBD2 as D (5 bases). The CDR3 is 14 residues long. The V end lost 3 bases, the J end lost 0 bases, and 6 bases lay between the germline ends. Germline lookup yields CDR1 LNHDA and CDR2 SQIVND (reference sequence).

The gene calls are TRBV25-1 and TRBJ2-3, with a weak D call TRBD2 (7 bases). Trimming shortened V by 1 base and J by 7 bases, and 18 bases separated the two germline ends. CDR3 length equals 16 residues. The V gene's germline CDR1 is MGHDK and CDR2 SYGVNS. CDR3 bases: TGTGCCAGCAGTGAATTAGGGGGAGGGCCATTGAATACGCAGTATTTT. It is translated as CASSELGGGPLNTQYF.

This clone was detected only once. The genes are TRBV29-1 and TRBJ2-1; D perhaps matches TRBD1 (5 bases). The length of the CDR3 is 15 residues. Trimming shortened V by 0 bases and J by 7 bases, and 16 bases separated the two germline ends. Germline V gene sequence: CDR1 SQVTM, CDR2 ANQGSEA. The CDR3 reads CSVEEGRQRGNEQFF. CDR3 bases: TGCAGCGTTGAAGAGGGTCGACAGAGAGGAAATGAGCAGTTCTTC.

The chain is built from TRBV2 and TRBJ2-5; D is uncertain. The germline CDR1 and CDR2 sequences are SNHLY and FYNNEI. The CDR3 has 14 residues. Trimming took off 1 base at V and 5 bases at J, with 11 bases between the two ends. In DNA, the CDR3 is TGTGCCAGCAGTGAAGAATACTCCTGGGAGACCCAGTACTTC. Translating gives CASSEEYSWETQYF.

The V call is TRBV2, the J call TRBJ2-3; D may be TRBD1 (6 bases). The CDR3 contains 16 residues. Germline V lookup: CDR1 SNHLY, CDR2 FYNNEI. V lost 0 bases, J lost 1 base, and 11 bases lay in between. The CDR3 coding sequence is TGTGCCAGCAGTGAAGCTGGGGGCAGGCGCACAGATACGCAGTATTTT. It translates to CASSEAGGRRTDTQYF.

DNA for the CDR3: TGCAGCGTTGGGGAGTCAGGGCTCTCCCCAGATACGCAGTATTTT. The encoded protein is CSVGESGLSPDTQYF. J is TRBJ2-3 and V is TRBV29-1; perhaps D is TRBD1 or TRBD2 (5 bases each). V lost 4 bases to trimming and J lost 4 bases, with 18 bases between them. Looked up from germline, CDR1 is SQVTM and CDR2 is ANQGSEA. The CDR3 runs to 15 residues.

The chain has TRBV9 and TRBJ2-6; TRBD1 matches at 8 bases. V was clipped by 4 bases and J by 4 bases; unmatched bases: 7. There are 16 residues in the CDR3. The germline gives CDR1 SGDLS, CDR2 YYNGEE. CDR3 bases: TGTGCCAGCAGCCCAACTTGGACAGGGGGGGCCAACGTCCTGACTTTC. This translates into CASSPTWTGGANVLTF. Filled out from reference TRBV9 and TRBJ2-6, the complete variable domain reads DSGVTQTPKHLITATGQRVTLRCSPRSGDLSVYWYQQSLDQGLQFLIQYYNGEERAKGNILERFSAQQFPDLHSELNLSSLELGDSALYFCASSPTWTGGANVLTFGAGSRLTVL.